The 15 T cell receptor beta chains below all came from one sample that was sequenced in a study of cytomegalovirus exposure and HLA in healthy donors. The repertoire was sequenced with immunoSEQ multiplex PCR; TCRdb's copy has only in-frame clones and lacks some. The sample lists 100,000 to 150,000 clones, around 88% occurring once. The sequencing input was PBMCs. The receptors derive from a man in his late teens or twenties in good health and CMV-seronegative.

This clone was found a few times. This chain connects TRBV29-1 to TRBJ1-2, with D unresolved. Germline V gene sequence: CDR1 SQVTM, CDR2 ANQGSEA. V was cut by 7 bases and J by 9 bases, with 9 bases left in between. CDR3 size: 9 residues. The CDR3 is CSDEPSYTF. CDR3 DNA sequence: TGCAGCGACGAGCCCAGCTACACCTTC.

This chain uses TRBV19 with TRBJ1-4, with 8 bases fitting TRBD1. This CDR3 region has 16 residues. The germline V gene encodes CDR1 LNHDA and CDR2 SQIVND (reference sequence). V lost 4 bases, J lost 5 bases, and 9 bases stayed unmatched. The CDR3 DNA reads as TGTGCCAGTAGTACCCTCGGACAGGGCGGGAATGAAAAACTGTTTTTT. Protein product: CASSTLGQGGNEKLFF.

The rearrangement uses TRBV5-1 and TRBJ2-2, with 7 bases aligning to TRBD1. The germline V gene encodes CDR1 SGHRS and CDR2 YFSETQ. Losses at the gene ends were 5 bases for V and 5 bases for J; bases not matched to a gene: 9. The CDR3 consists of 15 residues. Here the CDR3 DNA reads TGCGCCAGCAGTCCTTTACAGGGGAGTACCGGGGAGCTGTTTTTT. It translates to CASSPLQGSTGELFF.

The rearrangement uses TRBV15 and TRBJ1-4; D is unclear. Looked up from germline, CDR1 is LNHNV and CDR2 is YYDKDF (reference sequence). This CDR3 is built from 17 residues. The V end lost 0 bases, the J end lost 4 bases, and 15 bases lay between the germline ends. This CDR3 reads CATSRERTVTNNEKLFF. CDR3 nucleotides: TGTGCCACCAGCAGAGAACGAACCGTAACTAATAATGAAAAACTGTTTTTT.

This clone turned up a few times. The J gene is TRBJ2-4, the V gene TRBV18; a possible D gene is TRBD1 (6 bases). Trimming cost V 2 bases and J 5 bases, with 10 bases left between them. The germline V gene has CDR1 KGHSH and CDR2 LQKENI. The CDR3 runs to 14 residues. CDR3 DNA: TGTGCCAGCTCACCAGGGACACTCCAAAACATTCAGTACTTC. This translates into CASSPGTLQNIQYF.

V is TRBV10-3 and J is TRBJ2-5, with D perhaps matching TRBD2 (6 bases). V lost 4 bases to trimming and J lost 1 base, with 13 bases between them. The CDR3 is made up of 15 amino acids. CDR1 ENHRY and CDR2 SYGVKD come from the germline V gene. The CDR3 coding sequence is TGTGCCATCAGTGCGGCCTTGGGAGGCCAAGAGACCCAGTACTTC. Translated: CAISAALGGQETQYF.

CDR3 protein: CASYHEQGFGYGYTF. The CDR3 nucleotides read TGTGCCAGTTACCATGAACAGGGGTTTGGCTATGGCTACACCTTC. J is TRBJ1-2 and V is TRBV30, with 7 bases lining up with TRBD1. Germline assignment: CDR1 GTSNPN and CDR2 SVGIG (reference sequence). V lost 8 bases to trimming and J lost 4 bases; unmatched junction nucleotides: 16. CDR3 size: 15 residues. Drawing the rest from reference TRBV30 and TRBJ1-2, the complete variable domain is SQTIHQWPATLVQPVGSPLSLECTVEGTSNPNLYWYRQAAGRGLQLLFYSVGIGQISSEVPQNLSASRPQDRQFILSSKKLLLSDSGFYLCASYHEQGFGYGYTFGSGTRLTVV.

V and J are TRBV7-8 and TRBJ1-5; possible D gene TRBD1, 6 bases. Germline CDR1 reads SGHVS; CDR2 reads FQNEAQ. The CDR3 has 15 amino acids. Deletions cut 0 bases from V and 1 base from J, with 7 bases between. DNA of the CDR3: TGTGCCAGCAGCTTAGCGCAGGGGAGCAATCAGCCCCAGCATTTT. This translates into CASSLAQGSNQPQHF.

Remarks on this clone: At one end the junction does not follow the germline gene, possibly because of a read error. CDR3 loop: CASSYSSGGLYNEQFF. The CDR3 bases are TGTGCCAGCAGTTACTCGTCAGGGGGGCTCTACAATGAGCAGTTCTTC. The chain links TRBV6-4 to TRBJ2-1; weak D call: TRBD1 (7 bases). This CDR3 spans 16 amino acids. Germline V gives CDR1 MRHNA, CDR2 SNTAGT.

This chain joins TRBV9 and TRBJ1-2, with 9 bases fitting TRBD1. The germline gives CDR1 SGDLS, CDR2 YYNGEE. The CDR3 has 14 residues. Trimming removed 4 bases from V and 8 bases from J; junction bases left unmatched: 9. The CDR3 DNA sequence: TGTGCCAGCAGCTCTCTGGGACAGGGTAACGGCTACACCTTC. It yields the protein CASSSLGQGNGYTF.

The chain recombines TRBV6-6 with TRBJ1-1; 7 bases line up with TRBD1. CDR1 is MNHNY, CDR2 SVGAGI, per germline (reference sequence). The CDR3 has 14 residues. The trim removed 5 bases at V and 10 bases at J, leaving 13 bases unmatched. CDR3 in amino acids: CASSPQGGGQRAFF. The CDR3 DNA reads as TGTGCCAGCAGTCCCCAAGGAGGGGGCCAGCGAGCTTTCTTT.

The chain employs TRBV28 and TRBJ1-6; tentatively, D is TRBD1 (5 bases). CDR1 and CDR2 (germline): MDHEN, SYDVKM. The V gene lost 6 bases and the J gene lost 1 base, with 19 bases spanning the gap. The CDR3 runs to 18 residues. The CDR3 nucleotides read TGTGCCAGCAGCCCCAGCCAGGGTCTGGGGTCCTATAATTCACCCCTCCACTTT. Protein product: CASSPSQGLGSYNSPLHF.

The chain is built from TRBV5-6 and TRBJ2-1; TRBD2 matches at 8 bases. The germline V gene encodes CDR1 SGHDT and CDR2 YYEEEE. The trim removed 1 base at V and 7 bases at J, leaving 13 bases unmatched. The CDR3 has 17 residues. CDR3 nucleotides: TGTGCCAGCAGCTTGTACATGACGGGAGGGTTTCGGAATGAGCAGTTCTTC. Translation gives CASSLYMTGGFRNEQFF. The full variable domain, rest sourced from reference TRBV5-6 and TRBJ2-1, is DAGVTQSPTHLIKTRGQQVTLRCSPKSGHDTVSWYQQALGQGPQFIFQYYEEEERQRGNFPDRFSGHQFPNYSSELNVNALLLGDSALYLCASSLYMTGGFRNEQFFGPGTRLTVL.

The V gene is TRBV2, the J gene TRBJ1-5; D perhaps matches TRBD1 (6 bases). Trimming took off 9 bases at V and 3 bases at J, with 12 bases between the two ends. Germline values: CDR1 SNHLY, CDR2 FYNNEI. This CDR3 is built from 13 residues. The DNA for the CDR3 is TGTGCCAGTAACAGGGACACCAATCAGCCCCAGCATTTT. It is translated as CASNRDTNQPQHF.

The CDR3 sequence: CASVDRGRKDTQYF. Here the CDR3 DNA reads TGTGCCAGCGTAGACAGGGGGCGTAAAGATACGCAGTATTTT. This chain uses TRBV2 with TRBJ2-3; 10 bases are shared with TRBD1. CDR3 length: 14 amino acids. Trimming cost V 8 bases and J 5 bases; bases outside gene matches: 7. Germline lookup yields CDR1 SNHLY and CDR2 FYNNEI.